This T cell receptor beta chain was captured in a study of CXCR3-negative and CXCR3-positive naive CD8 T cells. Overall study results and limits: CXCR3-negative naive cells had less hydrophobic TRB CDR3s than did CXCR3-positive naive cells.

In the case of this clonotype: Its matching antigen is unknown.

TRB cDNA was prepared as libraries by UMI-labeled 5' RACE. TCRdb re-called the 5' RACE reads and catalogs CDR3 proteins one per entry, DNA excluded. The table lists 100,000 or so distinct CDR3 sequences. The germline gives CDR1 SNHLY, CDR2 FYNNEI. CDR3 length equals 13 residues. Triplicate sorting captured a few hundred thousand cells each from every CD8+ T cell subset. The sequenced sample was naive CXCR3+ CD8+ T cells from blood. The subset here: CD45RO-CCR7+CD27+CD95- naive CD8+ T cells expressing CXCR3 (TNR3+). The TCR sequence derives from a human donor in good health. Some clones in this sample may be carry-over from other donors' samples. The chain joins TRBV2 to TRBJ2-1. CDR3 sequence reads: CASSETTYNEQFF.